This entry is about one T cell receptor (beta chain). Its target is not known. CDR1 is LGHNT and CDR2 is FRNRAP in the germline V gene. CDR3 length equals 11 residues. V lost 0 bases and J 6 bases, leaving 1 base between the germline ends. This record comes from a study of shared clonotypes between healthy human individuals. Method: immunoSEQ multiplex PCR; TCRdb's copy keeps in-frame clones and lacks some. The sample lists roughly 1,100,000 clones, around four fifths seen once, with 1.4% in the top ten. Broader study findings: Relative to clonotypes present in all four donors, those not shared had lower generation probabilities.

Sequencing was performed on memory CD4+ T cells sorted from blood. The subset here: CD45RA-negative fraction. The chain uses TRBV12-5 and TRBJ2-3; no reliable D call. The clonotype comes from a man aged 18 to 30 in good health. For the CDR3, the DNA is TGTGCTAGTGGTTTGGTTGATACGCAGTATTTT. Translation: CASGLVDTQYF.